This T cell receptor beta chain was documented in a study of cytomegalovirus exposure and HLA in healthy donors. The CDR3 spans 16 residues. Trimming took off 3 bases at V and 0 bases at J, with 13 bases between the two ends. Germline CDR1 and CDR2: SGDLS and YYNGEE. Vbeta (60) and Jbeta (13) primers were used in the PCR. Sequencing was performed with immunoSEQ multiplex PCR; in TCRdb, only in-frame clones are kept and a portion is missing. There are 76,000 or so clones in the sample; around 72% occur only once, and roughly a sixth lies in the top ten. The receptor's source is a woman aged 40 to 50 in good health and CMV-seropositive. The material sequenced was PBMCs. The gene calls are TRBV9 and TRBJ1-3, with a possible D match to TRBD1 (5 bases). This CDR3 reads CASSADSLSSGNTIYF. The DNA of the CDR3 is TGTGCCAGCAGCGCCGACAGCCTGAGCTCTGGAAACACCATATATTTT.